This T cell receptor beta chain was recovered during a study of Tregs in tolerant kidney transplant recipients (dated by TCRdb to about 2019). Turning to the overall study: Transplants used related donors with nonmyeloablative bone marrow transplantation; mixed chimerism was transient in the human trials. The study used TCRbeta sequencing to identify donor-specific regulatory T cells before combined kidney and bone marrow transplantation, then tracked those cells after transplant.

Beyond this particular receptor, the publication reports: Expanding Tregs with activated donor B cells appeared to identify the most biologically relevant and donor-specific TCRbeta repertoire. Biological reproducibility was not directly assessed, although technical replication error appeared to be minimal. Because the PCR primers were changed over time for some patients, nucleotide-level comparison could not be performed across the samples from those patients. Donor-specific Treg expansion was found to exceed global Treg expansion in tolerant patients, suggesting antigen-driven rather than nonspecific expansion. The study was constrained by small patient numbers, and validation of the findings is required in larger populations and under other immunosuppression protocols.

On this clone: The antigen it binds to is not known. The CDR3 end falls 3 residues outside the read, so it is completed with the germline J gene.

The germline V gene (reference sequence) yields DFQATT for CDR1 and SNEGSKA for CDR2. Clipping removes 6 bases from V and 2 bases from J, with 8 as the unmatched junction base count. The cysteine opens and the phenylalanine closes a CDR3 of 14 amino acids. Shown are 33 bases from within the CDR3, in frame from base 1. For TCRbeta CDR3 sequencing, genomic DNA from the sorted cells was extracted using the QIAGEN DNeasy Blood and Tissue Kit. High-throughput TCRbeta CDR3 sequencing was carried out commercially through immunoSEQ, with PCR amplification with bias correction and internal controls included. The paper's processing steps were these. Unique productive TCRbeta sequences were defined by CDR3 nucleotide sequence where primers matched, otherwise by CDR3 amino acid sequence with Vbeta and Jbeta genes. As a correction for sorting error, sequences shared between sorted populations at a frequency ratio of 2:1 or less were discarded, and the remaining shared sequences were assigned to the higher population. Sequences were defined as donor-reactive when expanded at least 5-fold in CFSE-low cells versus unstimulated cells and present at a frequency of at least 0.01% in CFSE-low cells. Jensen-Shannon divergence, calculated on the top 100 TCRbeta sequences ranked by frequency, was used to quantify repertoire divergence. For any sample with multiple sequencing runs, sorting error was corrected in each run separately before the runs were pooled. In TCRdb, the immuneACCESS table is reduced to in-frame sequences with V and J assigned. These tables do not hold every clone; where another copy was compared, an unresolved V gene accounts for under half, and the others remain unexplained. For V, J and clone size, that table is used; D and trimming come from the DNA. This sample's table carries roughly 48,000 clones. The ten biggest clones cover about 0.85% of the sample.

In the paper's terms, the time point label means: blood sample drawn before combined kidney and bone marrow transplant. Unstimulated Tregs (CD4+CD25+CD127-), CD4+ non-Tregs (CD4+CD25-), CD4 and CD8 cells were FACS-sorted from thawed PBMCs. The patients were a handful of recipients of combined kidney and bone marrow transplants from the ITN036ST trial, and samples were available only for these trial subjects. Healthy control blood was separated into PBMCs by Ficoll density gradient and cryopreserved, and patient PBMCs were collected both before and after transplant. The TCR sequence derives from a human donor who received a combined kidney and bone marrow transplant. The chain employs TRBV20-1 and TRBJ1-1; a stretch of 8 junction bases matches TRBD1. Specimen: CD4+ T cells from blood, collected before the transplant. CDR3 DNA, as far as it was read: TGCAGTGCCGGCGGGGACAGGCCTAACACTGAA. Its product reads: CSAGGDRPNTE. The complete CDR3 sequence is CSAGGDRPNTEAFF.